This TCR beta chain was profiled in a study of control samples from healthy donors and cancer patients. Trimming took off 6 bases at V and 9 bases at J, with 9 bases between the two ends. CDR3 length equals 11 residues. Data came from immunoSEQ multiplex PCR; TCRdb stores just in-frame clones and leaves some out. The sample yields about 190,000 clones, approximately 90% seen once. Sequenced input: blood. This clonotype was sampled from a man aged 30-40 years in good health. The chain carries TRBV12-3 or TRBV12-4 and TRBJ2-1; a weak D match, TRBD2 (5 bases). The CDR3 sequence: CASRRAVEQFF. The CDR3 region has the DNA TGTGCCAGCAGGAGGGCCGTTGAGCAGTTCTTC.